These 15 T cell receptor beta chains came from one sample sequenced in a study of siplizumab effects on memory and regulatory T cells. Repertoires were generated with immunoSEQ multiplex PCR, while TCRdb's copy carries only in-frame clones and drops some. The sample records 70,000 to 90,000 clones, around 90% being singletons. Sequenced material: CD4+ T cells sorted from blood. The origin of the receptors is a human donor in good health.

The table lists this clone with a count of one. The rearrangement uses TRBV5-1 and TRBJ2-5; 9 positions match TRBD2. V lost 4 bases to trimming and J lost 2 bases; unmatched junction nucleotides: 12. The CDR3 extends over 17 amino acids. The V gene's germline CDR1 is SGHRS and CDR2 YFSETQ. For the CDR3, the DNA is TGCGCCAGCAGCACAGGAAGACTAGCGGAAGTTCAAGAGACCCAGTACTTC. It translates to CASSTGRLAEVQETQYF.

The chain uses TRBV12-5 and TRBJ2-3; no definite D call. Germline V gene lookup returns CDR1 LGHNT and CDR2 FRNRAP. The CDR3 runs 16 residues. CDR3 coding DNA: TGTGCATCGGCCAGCCCGCTAAGATCTAGCACAGATACGCAGTATTTT. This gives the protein CASASPLRSSTDTQYF.

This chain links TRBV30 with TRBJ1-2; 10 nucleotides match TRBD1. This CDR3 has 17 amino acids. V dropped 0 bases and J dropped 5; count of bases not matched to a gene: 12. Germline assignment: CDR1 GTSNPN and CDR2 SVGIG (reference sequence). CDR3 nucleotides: TGTGCCTGGAGTGTCCTCCGACGGGGACAGGGGAATTATGGCTACACCTTC. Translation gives CAWSVLRRGQGNYGYTF.

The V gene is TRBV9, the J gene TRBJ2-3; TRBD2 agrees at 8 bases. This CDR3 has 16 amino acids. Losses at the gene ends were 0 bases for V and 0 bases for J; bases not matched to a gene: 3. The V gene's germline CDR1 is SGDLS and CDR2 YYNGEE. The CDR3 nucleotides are TGTGCCAGCAGCGTAGATAGCGGGATCAGCACAGATACGCAGTATTTT. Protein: CASSVDSGISTDTQYF.

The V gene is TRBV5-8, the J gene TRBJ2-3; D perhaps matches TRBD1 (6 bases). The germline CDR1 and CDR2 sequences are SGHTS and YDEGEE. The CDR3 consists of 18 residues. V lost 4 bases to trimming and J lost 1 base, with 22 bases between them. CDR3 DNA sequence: TGTGCCAGCAGCCCCGGTAGGGGGAACACACCTCGCACAGATACGCAGTATTTT. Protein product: CASSPGRGNTPRTDTQYF.

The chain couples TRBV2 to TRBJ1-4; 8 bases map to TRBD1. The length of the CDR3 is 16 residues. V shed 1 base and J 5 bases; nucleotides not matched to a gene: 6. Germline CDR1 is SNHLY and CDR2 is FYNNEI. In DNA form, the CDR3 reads TGTGCCAGCAGTGAAGGGACAGGGCGTATCAATGAAAAACTGTTTTTT. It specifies CASSEGTGRINEKLFF. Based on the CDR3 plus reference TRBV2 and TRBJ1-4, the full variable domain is EPEVTQTPSHQVTQMGQEVILRCVPISNHLYFYWYRQILGQKVEFLVSFYNNEISEKSEIFDDQFSVERPDGSNFTLKIRSTKLEDSAMYFCASSEGTGRINEKLFFGSGTQLSVL.

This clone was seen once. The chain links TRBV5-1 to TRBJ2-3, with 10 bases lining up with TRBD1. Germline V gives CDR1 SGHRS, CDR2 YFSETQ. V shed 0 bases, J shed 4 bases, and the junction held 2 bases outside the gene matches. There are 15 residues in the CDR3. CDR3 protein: CASSLGTGGSDTQYF. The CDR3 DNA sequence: TGCGCCAGCAGCTTGGGGACAGGGGGTTCAGATACGCAGTATTTT.

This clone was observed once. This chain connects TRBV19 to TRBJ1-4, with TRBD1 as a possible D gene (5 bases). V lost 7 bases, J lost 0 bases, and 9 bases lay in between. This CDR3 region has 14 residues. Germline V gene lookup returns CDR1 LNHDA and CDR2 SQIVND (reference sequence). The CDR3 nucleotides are TGTGCCAGTAATAGGGGTTCAACTAATGAAAAACTGTTTTTT. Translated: CASNRGSTNEKLFF.

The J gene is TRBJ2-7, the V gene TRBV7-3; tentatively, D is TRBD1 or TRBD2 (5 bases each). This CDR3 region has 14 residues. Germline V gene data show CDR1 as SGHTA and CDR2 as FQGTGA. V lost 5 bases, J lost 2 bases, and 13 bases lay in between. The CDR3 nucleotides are TGTGCCAGCAGCCGGGGCGGGCCGCCCTACGAGCAGTACTTC. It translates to CASSRGGPPYEQYF.

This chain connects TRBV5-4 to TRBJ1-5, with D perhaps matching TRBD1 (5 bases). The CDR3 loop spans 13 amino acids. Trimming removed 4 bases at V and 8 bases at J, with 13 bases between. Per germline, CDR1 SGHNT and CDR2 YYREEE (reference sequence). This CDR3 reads CASSRRVGEPQHF. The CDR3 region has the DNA TGTGCCAGCAGCCGCAGGGTCGGGGAGCCCCAGCATTTT.

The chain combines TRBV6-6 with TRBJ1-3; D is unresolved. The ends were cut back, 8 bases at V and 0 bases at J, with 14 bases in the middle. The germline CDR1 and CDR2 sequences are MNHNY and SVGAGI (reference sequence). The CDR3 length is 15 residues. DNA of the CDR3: TGTGCCAGCTCCCCCTCTCCGAGCTCTGGAAACACCATATATTTT. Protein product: CASSPSPSSGNTIYF.

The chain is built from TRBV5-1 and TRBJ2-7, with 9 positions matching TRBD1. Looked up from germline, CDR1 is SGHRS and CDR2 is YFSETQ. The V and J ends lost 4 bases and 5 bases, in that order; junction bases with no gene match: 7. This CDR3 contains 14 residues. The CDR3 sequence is CASSTGTGSNEQYF. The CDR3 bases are TGCGCCAGCAGCACCGGGACAGGGTCGAACGAGCAGTACTTC. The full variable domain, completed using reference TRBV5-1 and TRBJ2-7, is KAGVTQTPRYLIKTRGQQVTLSCSPISGHRSVSWYQQTPGQGLQFLFEYFSETQRNKGNFPGRFSGRQFSNSRSEMNVSTLELGDSALYLCASSTGTGSNEQYFGPGTRLTVT.

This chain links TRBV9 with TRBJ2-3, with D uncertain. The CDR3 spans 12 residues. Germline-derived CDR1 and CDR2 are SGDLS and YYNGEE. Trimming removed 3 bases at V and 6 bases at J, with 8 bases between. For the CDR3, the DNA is TGTGCCAGCAGCGGGAGTACGGATACGCAGTATTTT. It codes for CASSGSTDTQYF. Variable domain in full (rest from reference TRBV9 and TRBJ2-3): DSGVTQTPKHLITATGQRVTLRCSPRSGDLSVYWYQQSLDQGLQFLIQYYNGEERAKGNILERFSAQQFPDLHSELNLSSLELGDSALYFCASSGSTDTQYFGPGTRLTVL.

Here the CDR3 DNA reads TGTGCCTGGAGGTGGGGGACAGGGACTTCCTATGGCTACACCTTC. This sequence encodes CAWRWGTGTSYGYTF. The chain recombines TRBV30 with TRBJ1-2, with 9 nucleotides matching TRBD1. V dropped 3 bases and J dropped 4; count of bases not matched to a gene: 9. CDR3 length: 15 amino acids. Germline-derived CDR1 and CDR2 are GTSNPN and SVGIG (reference sequence).

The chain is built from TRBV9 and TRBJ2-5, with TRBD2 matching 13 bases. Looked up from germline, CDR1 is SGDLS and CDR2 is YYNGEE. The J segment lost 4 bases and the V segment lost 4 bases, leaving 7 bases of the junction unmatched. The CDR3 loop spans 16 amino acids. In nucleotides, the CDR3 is TGTGCCAGCAGCCCAAGACTAGCGGGAGGTTCAGAGACCCAGTACTTC. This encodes CASSPRLAGGSETQYF.